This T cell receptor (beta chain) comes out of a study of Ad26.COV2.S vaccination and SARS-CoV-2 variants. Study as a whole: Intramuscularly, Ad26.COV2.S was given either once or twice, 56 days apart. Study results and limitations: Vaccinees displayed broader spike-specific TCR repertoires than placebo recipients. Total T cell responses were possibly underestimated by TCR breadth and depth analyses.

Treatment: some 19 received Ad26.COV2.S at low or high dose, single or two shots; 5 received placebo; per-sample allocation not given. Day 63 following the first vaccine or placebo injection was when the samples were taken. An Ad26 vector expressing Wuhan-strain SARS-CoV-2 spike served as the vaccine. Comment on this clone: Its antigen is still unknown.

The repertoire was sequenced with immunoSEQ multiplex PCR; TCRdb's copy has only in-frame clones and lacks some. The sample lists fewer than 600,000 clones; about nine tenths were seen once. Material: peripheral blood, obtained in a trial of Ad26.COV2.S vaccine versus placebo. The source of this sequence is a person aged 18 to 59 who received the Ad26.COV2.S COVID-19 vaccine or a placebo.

The CDR3 is CASKQVWAAGVEQFF. The CDR3 DNA reads as TGTGCCAGCAAGCAGGTATGGGCAGCGGGAGTTGAGCAGTTCTTC. The chain carries TRBV6-5 and TRBJ2-1, with 8 positions matching TRBD2. V gave up 7 bases and J gave up 9 bases; unmatched junction bases: 14. Germline values: CDR1 MNHEY, CDR2 SVGAGI. CDR3 length equals 15 residues.